These 16 T cell receptor beta chains originate from one sample sequenced in a study of T cells after yellow fever vaccination. Each CDR3 protein is one row after TCRdb ran MiXCR on the 5' RACE reads. The repertoire holds around 320,000 distinct CDR3 sequences, with 8.7% as singletons. Sequencing was performed on CD4+ T cells sorted from PBMCs, taken 5 days after the yellow fever booster vaccination. Every receptor here comes from a man younger than 30 who received the YFV17D yellow fever vaccine.

The table lists this clonotype with many counts. The chain recombines TRBV7-2 with TRBJ2-1; maybe TRBD1 (6 bases). Per the germline V gene, CDR1 is SGHTA and CDR2 is FQGNSA. Trimming left V 4 bases short and J 13 bases short, with 14 bases between. The length of the CDR3 is 12 residues. CDR3 nucleotide sequence: TGTGCCAGCAGCTCCATCGGGACACAACAGTTCTTC. It encodes CASSSIGTQQFF.

This clonotype has at least ten counts. The J gene is TRBJ2-3, the V gene TRBV6-5; D perhaps matches TRBD2 (5 bases). The V end lost 5 bases, the J end lost 6 bases, and 9 bases lay between the germline ends. From germline, CDR1 is MNHEY and CDR2 SVGAGI. The CDR3 loop spans 12 amino acids. CDR3 nucleotides: TGTGCCAGCAGTAGCTCGGGGGATACGCAGTATTTT. It codes for CASSSSGDTQYF.

This clonotype occurred many times. The gene calls are TRBV4-3 and TRBJ1-4, with D perhaps TRBD1 (5 bases). Trimming stripped 4 bases from V and 8 bases from J, with 14 bases between. The germline V gene encodes CDR1 LGHNA and CDR2 YSLEER. The CDR3 consists of 14 residues. In DNA form, the CDR3 reads TGCGCCAGCAGCCCAGGGTGGGGCGGAGAAAAACTGTTTTTT. It translates to CASSPGWGGEKLFF.

The CDR3 DNA is TGCAGTGCTACTAGGACTAGCGGATACAATGAGCAGTTCTTC. It is translated as CSATRTSGYNEQFF. The chain is built from TRBV20-1 and TRBJ2-1; 10 positions match TRBD2. The V and J ends lost 4 bases and 4 bases, in that order; junction bases with no gene match: 4. CDR3 size: 14 residues. Germline CDR1 DFQATT, CDR2 SNEGSKA (reference sequence).

This clonotype was recorded a few times. The chain carries TRBV6-2 or TRBV6-3 and TRBJ1-6, with D hard to call. Trimming stripped 6 bases from V and 10 bases from J, with 16 bases between. The CDR3 runs 14 residues. Germline lookup yields CDR1 MNHEY and CDR2 SVGEGT. CDR3 in amino acids: CASSPGLGWSPLHF. CDR3 nucleotide sequence: TGTGCCAGCAGCCCCGGCTTGGGCTGGTCACCCCTCCACTTT.

This clonotype occurred many times. The chain is built from TRBV29-1 and TRBJ1-1; no definite D call. Germline loops: CDR1 SQVTM, CDR2 ANQGSEA. This CDR3 is built from 14 residues. V lost 5 bases and J lost 6, with 19 bases in between. CDR3 region: CSVSKERQTPEAFF. For the CDR3, the DNA is TGCAGCGTTTCGAAAGAACGGCAAACGCCTGAAGCTTTCTTT.

Ten or more counts support this clonotype. The chain couples TRBV24-1 to TRBJ2-2; tentative D call: TRBD1 (6 bases). V shed 5 bases and J shed 6 bases, with 21 bases lying between them. CDR1 is KGHDR, CDR2 SFDVKD, per germline. The CDR3 extends over 17 amino acids. In nucleotides, the CDR3 is TGTGCCACCAGTGCCTCTAAGGACAGTGCGAGGTCCGGGGAGCTGTTTTTT. Translation gives CATSASKDSARSGELFF.

J is TRBJ2-3 and V is TRBV27; tentatively, D is TRBD2 (6 bases). The germline V gene encodes CDR1 MNHEY and CDR2 SMNVEV (reference sequence). This CDR3 contains 14 residues. The V and J ends lost 2 bases and 6 bases respectively, with 12 bases between them. CDR3 nucleotide sequence: TGTGCCAGCAGTTTAACGGGGGAAAGCGATACGCAGTATTTT. Protein product: CASSLTGESDTQYF.

The CDR3 coding sequence is TGTGCCAGCAGTGTTATGGGCCGGAACACTGAAGCTTTCTTT. As protein: CASSVMGRNTEAFF. The chain links TRBV2 to TRBJ1-1; D gene ambiguous. V gave up 4 bases and J gave up 1 base, with 10 bases separating them. The CDR3 is 14 residues long. Germline CDR1 SNHLY, CDR2 FYNNEI. Full variable domain (rest looked up from reference TRBV2 and TRBJ1-1): EPEVTQTPSHQVTQMGQEVILRCVPISNHLYFYWYRQILGQKVEFLVSFYNNEISEKSEIFDDQFSVERPDGSNFTLKIRSTKLEDSAMYFCASSVMGRNTEAFFGQGTRLTVV.

The sample holds a few counts of this clonotype. This sequence joins TRBV5-1 and TRBJ2-5; no reliable D call. Germline lookup yields CDR1 SGHRS and CDR2 YFSETQ. The CDR3 has 13 residues. V was clipped by 4 bases and J by 1 base, with 8 bases between them. The CDR3 loop is CASSAATQETQYF. The CDR3 coding sequence is TGCGCCAGCAGCGCCGCCACCCAAGAGACCCAGTACTTC. Full variable domain (missing parts from reference TRBV5-1 and TRBJ2-5): KAGVTQTPRYLIKTRGQQVTLSCSPISGHRSVSWYQQTPGQGLQFLFEYFSETQRNKGNFPGRFSGRQFSNSRSEMNVSTLELGDSALYLCASSAATQETQYFGPGTRLLVL.

CDR3 loop: CASSYTGNTIYF. In DNA form, the CDR3 reads TGTGCCAGCAGTTATACGGGGAACACCATATATTTT. The chain has TRBV6-2 or TRBV6-3 and TRBJ1-3; D unresolved. There are 12 residues in the CDR3. V lost 3 bases, J lost 7 bases, and 7 bases lay in between. Germline CDR1 reads MNHEY; CDR2 reads SVGEGT.

This chain links TRBV20-1 with TRBJ2-4; D is unresolved. CDR3 size: 14 residues. Germline V CDR1 and CDR2: DFQATT, SNEGSKA (reference sequence). With 2 bases removed from V and 0 bases from J, the gap between germline ends came to 8 bases. The CDR3 coding sequence is TGCAGTGCTAGAAACAACGCAGCCAAAAACATTCAGTACTTC. Translated, it gives CSARNNAAKNIQYF.

This chain links TRBV27 with TRBJ2-5, with D maybe TRBD2 (5 bases). The length of the CDR3 is 13 residues. Trimming left V 3 bases short and J 7 bases short, with 12 bases between. Germline loops: CDR1 MNHEY, CDR2 SMNVEV (reference sequence). CDR3 residues: CASSFHVAGTQYF. CDR3 DNA sequence: TGTGCCAGCAGTTTTCACGTCGCGGGGACCCAGTACTTC.

This clonotype occurred a few times. This chain links TRBV5-1 with TRBJ1-1, with D possibly matching TRBD1 (5 bases). The germline gives CDR1 SGHRS, CDR2 YFSETQ. Between the trimmed V and J ends, which lost 4 bases and 7 bases, there was a span of 8 bases. CDR3 length equals 11 residues. As DNA, the CDR3 is TGCGCCAGCAGCCAGGGAGGTGAAGCTTTCTTT. Its protein product is CASSQGGEAFF. Looking up the rest from reference TRBV5-1 and TRBJ1-1 gives the full variable domain: KAGVTQTPRYLIKTRGQQVTLSCSPISGHRSVSWYQQTPGQGLQFLFEYFSETQRNKGNFPGRFSGRQFSNSRSEMNVSTLELGDSALYLCASSQGGEAFFGQGTRLTVV.

Here the CDR3 reads CAISMAGTGGSGELFF. CDR3 DNA: TGTGCCATCAGTATGGCCGGGACAGGGGGCTCCGGGGAGCTGTTTTTT. The V call is TRBV10-3, the J call TRBJ2-2, with 12 bases that match TRBD1. Germline CDR1 reads ENHRY; CDR2 reads SYGVKD. The CDR3 extends over 16 amino acids. V dropped 5 bases and J dropped 6; count of bases not matched to a gene: 7.

The gene calls are TRBV15 and TRBJ2-3; weak D call: TRBD1 (6 bases). V lost 6 bases to trimming and J lost 6 bases, with 10 bases between them. CDR3 length equals 12 residues. CDR1 and CDR2 (germline): LNHNV, YYDKDF (reference sequence). CDR3 coding DNA: TGTGCCACCAGTACAGGGATGGATACGCAGTATTTT. Residues: CATSTGMDTQYF. The full variable domain, completed using reference TRBV15 and TRBJ2-3, is DAMVIQNPRYQVTQFGKPVTLSCSQTLNHNVMYWYQQKSSQAPKLLFHYYDKDFNNEADTPDNFQSRRPNTSFCFLDIRSPGLGDTAMYLCATSTGMDTQYFGPGTRLTVL.